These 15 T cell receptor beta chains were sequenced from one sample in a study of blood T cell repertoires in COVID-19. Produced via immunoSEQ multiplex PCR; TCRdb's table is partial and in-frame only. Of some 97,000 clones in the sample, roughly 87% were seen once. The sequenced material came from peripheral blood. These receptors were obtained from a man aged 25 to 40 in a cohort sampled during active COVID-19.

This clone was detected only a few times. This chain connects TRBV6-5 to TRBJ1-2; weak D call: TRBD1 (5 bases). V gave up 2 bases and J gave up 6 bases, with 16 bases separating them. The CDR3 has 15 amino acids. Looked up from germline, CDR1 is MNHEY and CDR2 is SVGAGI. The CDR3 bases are TGTGCCAGCAGTTACACAAGAGACAGTTCCAATGGCTACACCTTC. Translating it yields CASSYTRDSSNGYTF.

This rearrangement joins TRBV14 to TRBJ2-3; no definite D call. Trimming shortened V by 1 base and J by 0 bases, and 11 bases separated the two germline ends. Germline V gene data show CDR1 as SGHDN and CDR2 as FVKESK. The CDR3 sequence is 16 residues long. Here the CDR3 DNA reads TGTGCCAGCAGCCAAGGAAGGAGCCTTAGCACAGATACGCAGTATTTT. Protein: CASSQGRSLSTDTQYF. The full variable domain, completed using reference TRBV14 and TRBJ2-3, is EAGVTQFPSHSVIEKGQTVTLRCDPISGHDNLYWYRRVMGKEIKFLLHFVKESKQDESGMPNNRFLAERTGGTYSTLKVQPAELEDSGVYFCASSQGRSLSTDTQYFGPGTRLTVL.

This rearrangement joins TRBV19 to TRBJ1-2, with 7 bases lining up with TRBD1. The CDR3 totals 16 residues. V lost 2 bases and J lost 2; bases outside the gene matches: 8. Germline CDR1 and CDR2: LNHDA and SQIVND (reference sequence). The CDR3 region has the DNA TGTGCCAGTAGTATAAGGGGAAAGGGGGCGAACTATGGCTACACCTTC. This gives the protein CASSIRGKGANYGYTF.

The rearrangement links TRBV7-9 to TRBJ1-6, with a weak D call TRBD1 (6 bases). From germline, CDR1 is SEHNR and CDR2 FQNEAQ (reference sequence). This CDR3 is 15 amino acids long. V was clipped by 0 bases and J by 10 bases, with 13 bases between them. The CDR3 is CASSLAKGGGSPLHF. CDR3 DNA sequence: TGTGCCAGCAGCTTAGCGAAAGGGGGTGGATCACCCCTCCACTTT.

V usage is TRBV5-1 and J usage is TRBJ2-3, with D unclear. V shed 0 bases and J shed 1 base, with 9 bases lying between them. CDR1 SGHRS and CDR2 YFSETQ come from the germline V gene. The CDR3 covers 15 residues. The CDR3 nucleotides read TGCGCCAGCAGCTTGGGGGCCCTACGCACAGATACGCAGTATTTT. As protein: CASSLGALRTDTQYF.

The CDR3 region has the DNA TGTGCCAGCAGTTACGCGCGGCTAACTAATTCACCCCTCCACTTT. It specifies CASSYARLTNSPLHF. The rearrangement links TRBV6-5 to TRBJ1-6; D is ambiguous. V lost 2 bases and J lost 6, with 11 bases in between. The germline gives CDR1 MNHEY, CDR2 SVGAGI. The CDR3 has 15 residues.

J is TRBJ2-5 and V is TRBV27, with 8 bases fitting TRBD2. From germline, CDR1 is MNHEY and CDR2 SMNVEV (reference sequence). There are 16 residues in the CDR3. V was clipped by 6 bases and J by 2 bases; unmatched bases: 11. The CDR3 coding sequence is TGTGCCAGCAGAAGGGAGCGGGGGTCGGCTCAAGAGACCCAGTACTTC. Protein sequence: CASRRERGSAQETQYF.

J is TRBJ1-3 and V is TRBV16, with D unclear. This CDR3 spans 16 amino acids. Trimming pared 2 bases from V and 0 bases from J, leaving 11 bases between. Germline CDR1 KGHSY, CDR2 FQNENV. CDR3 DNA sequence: TGTGCCAGCAGCCAAACCGGGGTCAACTCTGGAAACACCATATATTTT. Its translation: CASSQTGVNSGNTIYF.

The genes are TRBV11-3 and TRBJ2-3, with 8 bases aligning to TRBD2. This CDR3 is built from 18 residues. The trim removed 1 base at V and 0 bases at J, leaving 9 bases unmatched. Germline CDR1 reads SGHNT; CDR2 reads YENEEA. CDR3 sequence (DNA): TGTGCCAGCAGCTTAGGGGCCACTAGCGGCCGAAGCACAGATACGCAGTATTTT. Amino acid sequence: CASSLGATSGRSTDTQYF. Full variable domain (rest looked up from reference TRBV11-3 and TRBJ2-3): EAGVVQSPRYKIIEKKQPVAFWCNPISGHNTLYWYLQNLGQGPELLIRYENEEAVDDSQLPKDRFSAERLKGVDSTLKIQPAELGDSAVYLCASSLGATSGRSTDTQYFGPGTRLTVL.

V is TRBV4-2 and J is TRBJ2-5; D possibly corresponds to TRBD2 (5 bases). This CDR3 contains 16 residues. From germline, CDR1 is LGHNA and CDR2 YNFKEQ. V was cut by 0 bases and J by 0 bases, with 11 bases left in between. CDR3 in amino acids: CASSQERGLHQETQYF. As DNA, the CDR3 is TGTGCCAGCAGCCAAGAGCGTGGACTGCACCAAGAGACCCAGTACTTC.

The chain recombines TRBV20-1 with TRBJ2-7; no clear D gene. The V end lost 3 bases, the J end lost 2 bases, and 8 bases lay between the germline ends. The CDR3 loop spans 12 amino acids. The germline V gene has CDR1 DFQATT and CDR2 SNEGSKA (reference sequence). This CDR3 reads CSASGATYEQYF. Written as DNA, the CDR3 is TGCAGTGCTAGTGGCGCCACCTACGAGCAGTACTTC.

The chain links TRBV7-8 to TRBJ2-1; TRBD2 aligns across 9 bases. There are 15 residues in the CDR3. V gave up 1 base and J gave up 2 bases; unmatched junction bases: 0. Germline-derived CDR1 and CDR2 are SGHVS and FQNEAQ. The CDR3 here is CASSLGGGAYNEQFF. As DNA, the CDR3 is TGTGCCAGCAGCTTAGGCGGGGGGGCCTACAATGAGCAGTTCTTC.

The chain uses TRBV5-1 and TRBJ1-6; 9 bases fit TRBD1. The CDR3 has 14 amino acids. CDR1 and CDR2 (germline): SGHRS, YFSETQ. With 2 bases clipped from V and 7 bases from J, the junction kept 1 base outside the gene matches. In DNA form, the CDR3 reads TGCGCCAGCAGCTTAGGACAGGGGAATTCACCCCTCCACTTT. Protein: CASSLGQGNSPLHF.

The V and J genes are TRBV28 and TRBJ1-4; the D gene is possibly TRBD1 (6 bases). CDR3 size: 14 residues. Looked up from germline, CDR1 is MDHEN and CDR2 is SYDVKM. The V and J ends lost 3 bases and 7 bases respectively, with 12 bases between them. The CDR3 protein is CASSFRGGGEKLFF. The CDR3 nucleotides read TGTGCCAGCAGTTTCCGGGGAGGGGGTGAAAAACTGTTTTTT.

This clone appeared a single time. CDR3 sequence reads: CASSSDRARPEAFF. The DNA of the CDR3 is TGCGCCAGCAGCTCTGACAGGGCGAGGCCTGAAGCTTTCTTT. The V call is TRBV5-1, the J call TRBJ1-1, with 7 nucleotides matching TRBD1. With 3 bases clipped from V and 6 bases from J, the junction kept 8 bases outside the gene matches. The CDR3 is 14 amino acids. Germline CDR1 is SGHRS and CDR2 is YFSETQ.